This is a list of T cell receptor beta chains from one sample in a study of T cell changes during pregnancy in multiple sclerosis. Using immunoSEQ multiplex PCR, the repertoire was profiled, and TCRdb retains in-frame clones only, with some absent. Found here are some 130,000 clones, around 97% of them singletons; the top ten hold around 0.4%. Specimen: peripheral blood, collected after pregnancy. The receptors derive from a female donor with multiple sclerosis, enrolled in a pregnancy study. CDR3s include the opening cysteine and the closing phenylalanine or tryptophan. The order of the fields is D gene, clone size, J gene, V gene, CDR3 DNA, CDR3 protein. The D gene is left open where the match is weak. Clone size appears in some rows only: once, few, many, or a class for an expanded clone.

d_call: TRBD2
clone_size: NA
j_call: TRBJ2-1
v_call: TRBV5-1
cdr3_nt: TGCGCCAGCAGCATTACTAGCGGGAGGTTCTCCTACAATGAGCAGTTCTTC
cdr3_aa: CASSITSGRFSYNEQFF

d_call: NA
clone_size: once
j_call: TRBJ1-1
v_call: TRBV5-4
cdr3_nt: TGTGCCAGCAGAGAAGGGAGTTGGACTGAAGCTTTCTTT
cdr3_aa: CASREGSWTEAFF

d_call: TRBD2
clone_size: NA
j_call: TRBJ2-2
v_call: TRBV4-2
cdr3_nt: TGTGCCAGCAGCTTTCTAGCGGGAGCGACCGGGGAGCTGTTTTTT
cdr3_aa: CASSFLAGATGELFF

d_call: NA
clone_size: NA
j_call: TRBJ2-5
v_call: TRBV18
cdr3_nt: TGTGCCAGCTCATCGCCCAGGGAAGAGACCCAGTACTTC
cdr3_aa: CASSSPREETQYF

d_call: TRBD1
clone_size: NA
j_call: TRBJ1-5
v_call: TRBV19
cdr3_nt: TGTGCCAGTAGTCCCGTCCGGGACAGGGGAGGCAATCAGCCCCAGCATTTT
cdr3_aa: CASSPVRDRGGNQPQHF

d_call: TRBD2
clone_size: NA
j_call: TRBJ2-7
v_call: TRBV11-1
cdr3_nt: TGTGCCAGCAGCTTTGGGGAGGGAAGGCAGCAGTACTTC
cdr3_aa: CASSFGEGRQQYF

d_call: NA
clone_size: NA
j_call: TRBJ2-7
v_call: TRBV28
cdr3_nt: TGTGCCAGCAAATCGACAGGTAGCTCCTACGAGCAGTACTTC
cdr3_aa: CASKSTGSSYEQYF

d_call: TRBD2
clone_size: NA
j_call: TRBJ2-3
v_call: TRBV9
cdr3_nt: TGTGCCAGCAGCATCGGGACTAGCAGAACAGATACGCAGTATTTT
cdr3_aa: CASSIGTSRTDTQYF

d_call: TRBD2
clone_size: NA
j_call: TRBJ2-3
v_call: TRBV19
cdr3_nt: TGTGCCAGTAGTAGAGCGGGATCCACAGATACGCAGTATTTT
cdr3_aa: CASSRAGSTDTQYF

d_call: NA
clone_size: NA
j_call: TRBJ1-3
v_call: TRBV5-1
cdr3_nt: TGCGCCAGCAGCTTCACAGGGATCCTCACTGGAAACACCATATATTTT
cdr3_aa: CASSFTGILTGNTIYF

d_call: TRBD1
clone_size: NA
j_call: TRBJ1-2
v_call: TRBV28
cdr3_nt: TGTGCCAGCAGTTCACCCCGGGGACAGGGGGCGCGTGGCTACACCTTC
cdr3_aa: CASSSPRGQGARGYTF

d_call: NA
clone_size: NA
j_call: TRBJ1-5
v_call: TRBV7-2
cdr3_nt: TGTGCCAGCAGTCGGACAGCTTATAGCAATCAGCCCCAGCATTTT
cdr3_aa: CASSRTAYSNQPQHF

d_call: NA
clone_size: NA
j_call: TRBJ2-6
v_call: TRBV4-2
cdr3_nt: TGTGCCAGCAGCCAAGATCTCTTGTCGGGGGCCAACGTCCTGACTTTC
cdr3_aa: CASSQDLLSGANVLTF

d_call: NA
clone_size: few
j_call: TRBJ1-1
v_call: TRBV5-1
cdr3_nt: TGCGCCAGCAGCTCGGTCTTGAACACTGAAGCTTTCTTT
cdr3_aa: CASSSVLNTEAFF

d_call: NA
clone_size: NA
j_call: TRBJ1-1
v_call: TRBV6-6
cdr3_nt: TGTGCCAGCAGTGTTATTGGTTTGGCAGCTTTCTTT
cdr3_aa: CASSVIGLAAFF

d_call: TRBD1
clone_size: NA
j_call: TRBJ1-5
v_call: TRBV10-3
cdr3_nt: TGTGCCAGCACACAGGGGGTGAATCAGCCCCAGCATTTT
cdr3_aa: CASTQGVNQPQHF

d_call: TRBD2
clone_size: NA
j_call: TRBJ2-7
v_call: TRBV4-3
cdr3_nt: TGCGCCAGCAGCCAAGGCTTGGTGGGGACCGGGAGGGGATACGAGCAGTACTTC
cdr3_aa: CASSQGLVGTGRGYEQYF

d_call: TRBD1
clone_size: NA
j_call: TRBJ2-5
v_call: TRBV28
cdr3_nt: TGTGCCAGCACCTACAGGGGGCTTGGGGAGACCCAGTACTTC
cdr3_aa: CASTYRGLGETQYF

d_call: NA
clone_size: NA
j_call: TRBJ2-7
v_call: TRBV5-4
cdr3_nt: TGTGCCAGCAGCTTCTCCATCAGCTCCTACGAGCAGTACTTC
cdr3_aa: CASSFSISSYEQYF

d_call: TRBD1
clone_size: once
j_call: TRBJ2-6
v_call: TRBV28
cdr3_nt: TGTGCCAGCAGCCCACAGGGGAGAATGACTGGGGCCAACGTCCTGACTTTC
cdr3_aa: CASSPQGRMTGANVLTF

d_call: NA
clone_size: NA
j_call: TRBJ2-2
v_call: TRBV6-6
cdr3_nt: TGTGCCAGCTTACTAGCGAACACCGGGGAGCTGTTTTTT
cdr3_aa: CASLLANTGELFF

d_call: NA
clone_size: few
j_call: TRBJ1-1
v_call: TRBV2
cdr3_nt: TGTGCCAGCAGTGTGGGAGGACGGCAGGGTGAAGCTTTCTTT
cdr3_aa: CASSVGGRQGEAFF

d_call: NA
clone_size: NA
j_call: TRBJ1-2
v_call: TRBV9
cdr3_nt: TGTGCCAGCAGCGAGGAACAGGGAAGTATTTATGGCTACACCTTC
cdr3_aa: CASSEEQGSIYGYTF

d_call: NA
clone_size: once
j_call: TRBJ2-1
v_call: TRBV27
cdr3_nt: TGTGCCAGCAGTTTTCTCCGGGGCAATGAGCAGTTCTTC
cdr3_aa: CASSFLRGNEQFF

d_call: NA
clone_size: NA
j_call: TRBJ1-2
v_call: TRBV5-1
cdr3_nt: TGCGCCAGCAGCTCCGATCTCGCAGAGGCAAACTATGGCTACACCTTC
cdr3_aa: CASSSDLAEANYGYTF

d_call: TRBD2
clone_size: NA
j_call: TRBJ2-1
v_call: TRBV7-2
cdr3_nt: TGTGCCAGCAGCTTAGAAGTGGTGGGACTAGGGGCCAATGAGCAGTTCTTC
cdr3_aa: CASSLEVVGLGANEQFF

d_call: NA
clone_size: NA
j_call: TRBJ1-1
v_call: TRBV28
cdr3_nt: TGTGCCAGCAGTATAACAGGGCCGAGGACTGAAGCTTTCTTT
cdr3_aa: CASSITGPRTEAFF

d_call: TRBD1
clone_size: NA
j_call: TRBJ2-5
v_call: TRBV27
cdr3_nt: TGTGCCAGCAGCTCAGACAGGGGGGAGACCCAGTACTTC
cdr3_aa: CASSSDRGETQYF

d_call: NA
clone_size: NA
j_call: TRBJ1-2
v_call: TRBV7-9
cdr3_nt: TGTGCCAGCAGCTTAGACGGGACAAGCGAGCAAAACTATGGCTACACCTTC
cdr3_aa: CASSLDGTSEQNYGYTF

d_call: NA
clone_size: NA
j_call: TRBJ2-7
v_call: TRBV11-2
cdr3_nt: TGTGCCAGCAGCTTAGCCGGGATATACGAGCAGTACTTC
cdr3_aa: CASSLAGIYEQYF

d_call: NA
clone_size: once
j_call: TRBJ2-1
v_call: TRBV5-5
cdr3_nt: TGTGCCAGCAAAGCGAGCTCCTACAATGAGCAGTTCTTC
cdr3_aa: CASKASSYNEQFF

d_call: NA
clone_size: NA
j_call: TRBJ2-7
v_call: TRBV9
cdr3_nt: TGTGCCAGCAGCGTAAAACAGGGTTACGAGCAGTACTTC
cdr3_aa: CASSVKQGYEQYF

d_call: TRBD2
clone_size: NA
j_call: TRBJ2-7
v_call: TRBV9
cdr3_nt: TGTGCCAGCAGCTCAGGTGGCGGGGGTTCCTACGAGCAGTACTTC
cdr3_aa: CASSSGGGGSYEQYF

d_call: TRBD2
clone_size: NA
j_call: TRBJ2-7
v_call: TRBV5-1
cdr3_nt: TGCGCCAGCAGCCCGGGACTAGCGGGAATCTACGAGCAGTACTTC
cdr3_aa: CASSPGLAGIYEQYF

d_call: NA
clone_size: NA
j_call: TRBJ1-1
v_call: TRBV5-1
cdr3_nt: TGCGCCAGCAGCGTTGACCGGCAGCGGGGTGGGGCTTTCTTT
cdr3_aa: CASSVDRQRGGAFF